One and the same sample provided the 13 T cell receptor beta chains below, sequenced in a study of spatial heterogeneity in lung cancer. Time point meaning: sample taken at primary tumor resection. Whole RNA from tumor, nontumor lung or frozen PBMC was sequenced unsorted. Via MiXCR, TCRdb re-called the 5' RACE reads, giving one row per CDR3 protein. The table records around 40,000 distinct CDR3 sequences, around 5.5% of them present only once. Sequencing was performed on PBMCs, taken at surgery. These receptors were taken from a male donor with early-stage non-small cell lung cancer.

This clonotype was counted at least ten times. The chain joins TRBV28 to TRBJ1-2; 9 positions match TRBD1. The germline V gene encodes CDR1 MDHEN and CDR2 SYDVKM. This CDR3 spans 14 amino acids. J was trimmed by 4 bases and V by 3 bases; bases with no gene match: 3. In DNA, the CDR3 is TGTGCCAGCAGTTTGGGGACAGGGTTCTATGGCTACACCTTC. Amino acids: CASSLGTGFYGYTF.

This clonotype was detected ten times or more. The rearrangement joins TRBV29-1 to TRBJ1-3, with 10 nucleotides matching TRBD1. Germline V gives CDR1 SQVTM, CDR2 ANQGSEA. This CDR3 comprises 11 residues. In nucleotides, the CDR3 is TGCGGGACAGGGGCAGGAAACACCATATATTTT. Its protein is CGTGAGNTIYF.

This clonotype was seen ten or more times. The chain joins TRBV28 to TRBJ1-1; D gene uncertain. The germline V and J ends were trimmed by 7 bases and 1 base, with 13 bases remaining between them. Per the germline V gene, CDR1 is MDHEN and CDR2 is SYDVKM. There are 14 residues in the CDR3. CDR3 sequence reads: CASIPGSANTEAFF. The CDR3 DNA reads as TGTGCCAGCATACCCGGAAGCGCGAACACTGAAGCTTTCTTT.

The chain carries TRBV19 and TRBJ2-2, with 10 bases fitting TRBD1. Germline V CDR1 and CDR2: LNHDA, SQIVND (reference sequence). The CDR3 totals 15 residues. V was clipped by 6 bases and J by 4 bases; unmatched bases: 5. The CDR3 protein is CASSTGTGATGELFF. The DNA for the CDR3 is TGTGCCAGTAGCACTGGGACAGGGGCCACCGGGGAGCTGTTTTTT.

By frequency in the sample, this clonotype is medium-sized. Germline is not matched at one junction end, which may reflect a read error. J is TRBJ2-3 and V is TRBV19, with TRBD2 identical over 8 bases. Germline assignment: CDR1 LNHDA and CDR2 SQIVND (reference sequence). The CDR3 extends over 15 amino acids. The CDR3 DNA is TGTGCTAGTAGCGGGGCCTTCTTGGGTACAGATACGCAGTATTTT. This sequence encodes CASSGAFLGTDTQYF. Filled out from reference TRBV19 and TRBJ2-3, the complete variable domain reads DGGITQSPKYLFRKEGQNVTLSCEQNLNHDAMYWYRQDPGQGLRLIYYSQIVNDFQKGDIAEGYSVSREKKESFPLTVTSAQKNPTAFYLCASSGAFLGTDTQYFGPGTRLTVL.

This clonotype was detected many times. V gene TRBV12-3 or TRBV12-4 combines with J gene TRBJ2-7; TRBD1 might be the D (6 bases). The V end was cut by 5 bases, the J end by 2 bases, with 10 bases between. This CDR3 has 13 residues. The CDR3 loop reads CASSKDSTYEQYF. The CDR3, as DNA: TGTGCCAGCAGTAAGGACAGCACCTACGAGCAGTACTTC.

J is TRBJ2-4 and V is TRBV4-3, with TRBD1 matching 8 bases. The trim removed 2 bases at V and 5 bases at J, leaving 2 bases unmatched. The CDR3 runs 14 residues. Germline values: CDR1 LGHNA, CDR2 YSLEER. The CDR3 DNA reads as TGCGCCAGCAGCCAAAAGACAGGGGAAAACATTCAGTACTTC. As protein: CASSQKTGENIQYF.

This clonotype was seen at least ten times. DNA of the CDR3: TGTGCCAGCAGTTATGAACGTAACGAGCAGTACTTC. This gives the protein CASSYERNEQYF. The chain combines TRBV6-2 or TRBV6-3 with TRBJ2-7; D ambiguous. The V and J ends lost 3 bases and 5 bases respectively, with 8 bases between them. The CDR3 contains 12 residues. Per the germline V gene, CDR1 is MNHEY and CDR2 is SVGEGT.

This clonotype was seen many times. This CDR3 reads CASSYPTGVRTEAFF. The CDR3 DNA reads TGTGCCAGCAGTTATCCAACAGGGGTACGCACTGAAGCTTTCTTT. The rearrangement uses TRBV28 and TRBJ1-1; TRBD1 aligns across 7 bases. V was pared by 4 bases and J by 4 bases, with 9 bases of the junction left unmatched. Looked up from germline, CDR1 is MDHEN and CDR2 is SYDVKM. The CDR3 has 15 amino acids. The full variable domain, its missing parts supplied by reference TRBV28 and TRBJ1-1, is DVKVTQSSRYLVKRTGEKVFLECVQDMDHENMFWYRQDPGLGLRLIYFSYDVKMKEKGDIPEGYSVSREKKERFSLILESASTNQTSMYLCASSYPTGVRTEAFFGQGTRLTVV.

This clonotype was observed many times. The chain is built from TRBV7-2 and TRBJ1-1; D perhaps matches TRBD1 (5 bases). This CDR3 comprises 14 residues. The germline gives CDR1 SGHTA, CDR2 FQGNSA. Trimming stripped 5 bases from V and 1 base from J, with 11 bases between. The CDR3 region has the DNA TGTGCCAGCAGCGAAGACAGAGAGAACACTGAAGCTTTCTTT. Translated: CASSEDRENTEAFF.

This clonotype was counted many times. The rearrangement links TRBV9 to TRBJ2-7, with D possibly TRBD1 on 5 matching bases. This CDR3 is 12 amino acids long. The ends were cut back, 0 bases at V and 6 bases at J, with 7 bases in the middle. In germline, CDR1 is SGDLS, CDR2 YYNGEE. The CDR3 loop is CASSVGGAEQYF. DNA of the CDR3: TGTGCCAGCAGCGTAGGTGGGGCCGAGCAGTACTTC.

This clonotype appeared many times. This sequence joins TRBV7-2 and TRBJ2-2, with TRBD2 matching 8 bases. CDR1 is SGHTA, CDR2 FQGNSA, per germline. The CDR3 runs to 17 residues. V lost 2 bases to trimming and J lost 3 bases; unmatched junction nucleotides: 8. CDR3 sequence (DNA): TGTGCCAGCAGCTTAAACCCTCCGGGGGGGTACACCGGGGAGCTGTTTTTT. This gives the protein CASSLNPPGGYTGELFF.

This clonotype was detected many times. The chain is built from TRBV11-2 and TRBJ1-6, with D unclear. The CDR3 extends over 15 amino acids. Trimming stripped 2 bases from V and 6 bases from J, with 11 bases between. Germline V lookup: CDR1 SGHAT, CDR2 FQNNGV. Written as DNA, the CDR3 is TGTGCCAGCAGCTTAACGGGTCAGCCTAATTCACCCCTCCACTTT. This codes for CASSLTGQPNSPLHF. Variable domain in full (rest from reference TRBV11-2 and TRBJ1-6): EAGVAQSPRYKIIEKRQSVAFWCNPISGHATLYWYQQILGQGPKLLIQFQNNGVVDDSQLPKDRFSAERLKGVDSTLKIQPAKLEDSAVYLCASSLTGQPNSPLHFGNGTRLTVT.